This entry lists 10 T cell receptor beta chains sequenced from one sample in a study of blood T cells in healthy people across ages (dated by TCRdb to the mid-2010s). The method behind the library was 5' RACE. A second PCR of about 6 to 12 cycles was run with a J-beta primer mix and a sample-barcoded 5' primer. The public sequencing data were trimmed at Q25 with fastp and processed into clonotypes with MiXCR by TCRdb, which kept only in-frame beta chains. Here each entry gathers all rows of one CDR3 protein and keeps the most common genes and DNA. For this sample there are fewer than 2 million distinct CDR3 sequences; more than 35% appear just once. The ten most abundant clones make up around 23% of the sample. Sequencing was done on a sample of blood. These receptors were obtained from a human donor in good health.

With respect to this clonotype: Its ends do not fully match the called genes, so a read error is possible. The V gene is TRBV12-3 or TRBV12-4, the J gene TRBJ1-2; possible D gene TRBD1, 5 bases. This CDR3 has 15 residues. The CDR3 DNA reads TGTGCCCGCAGTTTAGAGCAGGGTATGGGCCATGGCTACACCTTC. This gives the protein CARSLEQGMGHGYTF.

V gene TRBV12-3 or TRBV12-4 combines with J gene TRBJ2-5; unclear D gene. This CDR3 has 12 residues. The germline V and J ends were trimmed by 6 bases and 0 bases, with 5 bases remaining between them. The CDR3 reads CASRKNQETQYF. CDR3 nucleotides: TGTGCCAGCAGAAAGAACCAAGAGACCCAGTACTTC.

This chain uses TRBV29-1 with TRBJ2-1, with 8 positions matching TRBD2. Trimming took 7 bases from V and 2 from J; bases not matched to a gene: 7. The germline gives CDR1 SQVTM, CDR2 ANQGSEA. The CDR3 length is 14 residues. In DNA, the CDR3 is TGCAGCGCTCGTAGCGGGGCAACCTACAATGAGCAGTTCTTC. Protein product: CSARSGATYNEQFF.

This chain uses TRBV29-1 with TRBJ2-7, with a possible D match to TRBD1 (7 bases). Germline V lookup: CDR1 SQVTM, CDR2 ANQGSEA. The V end lost 6 bases, the J end lost 3 bases, and 15 bases lay between the germline ends. This CDR3 is built from 13 residues. The CDR3: CSVRGTDDYEQYF. As DNA, the CDR3 is TGCAGCGTGCGCGGGACAGACGACTACGAGCAGTACTTC.

V gene TRBV7-2 combines with J gene TRBJ2-3; D gene uncertain. Trimming removed 1 base at V and 0 bases at J, with 11 bases between. CDR1 is SGHTA and CDR2 is FQGNSA in the germline V gene. The CDR3 covers 16 residues. The CDR3 sequence: CASSLGSWWSTDTQYF. The CDR3, as DNA: TGTGCCAGCAGCTTAGGAAGTTGGTGGAGCACAGATACGCAGTATTTT.

The chain uses TRBV6-1 and TRBJ1-2, with TRBD1 identical over 7 bases. This CDR3 region has 15 residues. Germline values: CDR1 MNHNS, CDR2 SASEGT. J gave up 4 bases and V 3 bases, and 8 bases lay outside the gene matches. In nucleotides, the CDR3 is TGTGCCAGCAGTGACCGGGGGACAGCCTTCTATGGCTACACCTTC. Protein sequence: CASSDRGTAFYGYTF.

Ten or more counts support this clonotype. The chain employs TRBV2 and TRBJ2-1; TRBD2 matches at 9 bases. Trimming took 3 bases from V and 6 from J; bases not matched to a gene: 6. The germline gives CDR1 SNHLY, CDR2 FYNNEI. The CDR3 runs 15 residues. The DNA for the CDR3 is TGTGCCAGCAGTGATGGACTAGCGTCCGTCAATGAGCAGTTCTTC. Translation gives CASSDGLASVNEQFF.

This chain joins TRBV4-1 and TRBJ2-3; D gene ambiguous. The germline gives CDR1 MGHRA, CDR2 YSYEKL. The CDR3 extends over 16 amino acids. The germline V and J ends were trimmed by 0 bases and 4 bases, with 14 bases remaining between them. The CDR3 is CASSQERASEADTQYF. CDR3 DNA: TGCGCCAGCAGCCAAGAACGAGCTAGTGAGGCAGATACGCAGTATTTT.

Turning to this clonotype: Possible read error: a much larger clone is one base away. The genes are TRBV20-1 and TRBJ2-3, with D possibly matching TRBD1 (6 bases). Germline V CDR1 and CDR2: DFQATT, SNEGSKA (reference sequence). The CDR3 spans 14 residues. The CDR3 DNA reads as TGCAGTACTAGAGATCCAGGGGTAGGAGATACGCAGTATTTT. Its translation: CSTRDPGVGDTQYF.

This clonotype turned up a few times. The chain links TRBV29-1 to TRBJ1-2, with a tentative D call TRBD1 (5 bases). Germline V gives CDR1 SQVTM, CDR2 ANQGSEA. Trimming stripped 7 bases from V and 8 bases from J, with 14 bases between. The CDR3 is made up of 11 amino acids. Here the CDR3 DNA reads TGCAGCGCCGGACAATCTCAGGGCTACACCTTC. Amino acid sequence: CSAGQSQGYTF.